Shown below are 16 T cell receptor beta chains from a single sample sequenced in a study of cytomegalovirus exposure and HLA in healthy donors. It was with 60 Vbeta and 13 Jbeta primers that the PCR ran. Only in-frame clones appear in the TCRdb table, and some are missing; sequencing was by immunoSEQ multiplex PCR. This listing includes under 90,000 clones. The specimen sequenced was PBMCs. The receptors come from a female donor in good health and CMV-seropositive.

This rearrangement joins TRBV19 to TRBJ1-3; no firm D call. Deletions cut 6 bases from V and 3 bases from J, with 9 bases between. From germline, CDR1 is LNHDA and CDR2 SQIVND (reference sequence). The CDR3 is 13 residues long. CDR3 nucleotides: TGTGCCAGTAGCGCCGCCAGTGGAAACACCATATATTTT. Amino acids: CASSAASGNTIYF.

The V gene is TRBV9, the J gene TRBJ1-4; D not certain. The germline gives CDR1 SGDLS, CDR2 YYNGEE. V was pared by 3 bases and J by 7 bases, with 13 bases between. CDR3 size: 14 residues. The CDR3 bases are TGTGCCAGCAGCGCCGGACCTCGGGGTGAAAAACTGTTTTTT. This sequence encodes CASSAGPRGEKLFF.

This chain connects TRBV6-1 to TRBJ2-1, with 9 bases matching TRBD2. V gave up 4 bases and J gave up 6 bases; unmatched junction bases: 4. The CDR3 contains 14 residues. Germline CDR1 is MNHNS and CDR2 is SASEGT. CDR3 sequence: CASSGAGGFNEQFF. The CDR3 DNA reads TGTGCCAGCAGTGGGGCGGGGGGGTTCAATGAGCAGTTCTTC.

V usage is TRBV5-1 and J usage is TRBJ2-3, with TRBD2 matching over 12 bases. This CDR3 region has 19 residues. Unmatched junction bases numbered 8, after V lost 0 bases and J lost 0 bases. Germline CDR1 is SGHRS and CDR2 is YFSETQ. In nucleotides, the CDR3 is TGCGCCAGCAGCTTGGTGCCTTCAGGACTAGCGGGAAGCACAGATACGCAGTATTTT. Amino acid sequence: CASSLVPSGLAGSTDTQYF. The variable domain in full, with the rest retrieved from reference TRBV5-1 and TRBJ2-3, is KAGVTQTPRYLIKTRGQQVTLSCSPISGHRSVSWYQQTPGQGLQFLFEYFSETQRNKGNFPGRFSGRQFSNSRSEMNVSTLELGDSALYLCASSLVPSGLAGSTDTQYFGPGTRLTVL.

This chain joins TRBV20-1 and TRBJ2-1; D ambiguous. In germline, CDR1 is DFQATT, CDR2 SNEGSKA (reference sequence). There are 11 residues in the CDR3. Deletions cut 3 bases from V and 8 bases from J, with 8 bases between. The CDR3 sequence is CSARRGDEQFF. CDR3 bases: TGCAGTGCTAGGAGAGGAGATGAGCAGTTCTTC.

The rearrangement joins TRBV5-1 to TRBJ2-5; TRBD2 aligns across 8 bases. The CDR3 loop spans 16 amino acids. Germline CDR1 SGHRS, CDR2 YFSETQ. Trimming at V came to 3 bases and at J to 2 bases, leaving 9 bases not matched to a gene. The CDR3 sequence is CASSWGGTSGQETQYF. The CDR3 DNA reads as TGCGCCAGCAGCTGGGGGGGAACTAGCGGACAAGAGACCCAGTACTTC. Complete variable domain (other parts from reference TRBV5-1 and TRBJ2-5): KAGVTQTPRYLIKTRGQQVTLSCSPISGHRSVSWYQQTPGQGLQFLFEYFSETQRNKGNFPGRFSGRQFSNSRSEMNVSTLELGDSALYLCASSWGGTSGQETQYFGPGTRLLVL.

The V call is TRBV10-3, the J call TRBJ1-6, with 7 bases matching TRBD1. The CDR3 runs 15 residues. Germline loops: CDR1 ENHRY, CDR2 SYGVKD. J was trimmed by 9 bases and V by 5 bases; bases with no gene match: 10. CDR3 nucleotides: TGTGCCATCAGTAATTCCGGGACAGATTCTTCACCCCTCCACTTT. Protein sequence: CAISNSGTDSSPLHF.

The CDR3: CASSLEQNLYEQYF. For the CDR3, the DNA is TGCGCCAGCAGCTTGGAACAGAATCTATACGAGCAGTACTTC. The chain is built from TRBV5-1 and TRBJ2-7; unclear D gene. The CDR3 is made up of 14 amino acids. Germline V lookup: CDR1 SGHRS, CDR2 YFSETQ. V lost 0 bases and J 4 bases, leaving 11 bases between the germline ends.

The chain's CDR3 is CASSLLAGGVTLWGFPSYEQYF. In DNA, the CDR3 is TGTGCCAGCAGCTTATTGGCGGGAGGGGTGACGTTGTGGGGTTTTCCTTCCTACGAGCAGTACTTC. The rearrangement uses TRBV7-3 and TRBJ2-7, with TRBD2 matching 9 bases. Germline CDR1 and CDR2: SGHTA and FQGTGA. Trimming removed 2 bases from V and 1 base from J; junction bases left unmatched: 24. The CDR3 is 22 amino acids.

This chain links TRBV10-1 with TRBJ2-7, with 13 bases aligning to TRBD2. The CDR3 is 15 amino acids. The germline gives CDR1 WNHNN, CDR2 SYGVQD (reference sequence). Trimming cost V 5 bases and J 5 bases; bases outside gene matches: 6. CDR3 region: CASSRGTSGENEQYF. CDR3 nucleotide sequence: TGCGCCAGCAGTCGCGGGACTAGCGGGGAGAACGAGCAGTACTTC.

The V gene is TRBV4-3, the J gene TRBJ1-1; possibly TRBD1 for D (6 bases). The CDR3 is 15 amino acids. The V and J ends lost 0 bases and 5 bases respectively, with 13 bases between them. Germline V CDR1 and CDR2: LGHNA, YSLEER. The CDR3 sequence is CASSQDTQGWTEAFF. DNA of the CDR3: TGCGCCAGCAGCCAAGATACCCAGGGGTGGACTGAAGCTTTCTTT.

The genes are TRBV9 and TRBJ2-7, with TRBD2 matching 13 bases. The CDR3 is 15 residues long. V was pared by 4 bases and J by 5 bases, with 6 bases of the junction left unmatched. Germline-derived CDR1 and CDR2 are SGDLS and YYNGEE. CDR3 nucleotide sequence: TGTGCCAGCAGCCCGGGGACTAGCGGGACGAACGAGCAGTACTTC. As protein: CASSPGTSGTNEQYF.

The CDR3, as DNA: TGTGCCAGCAGTTTCCTTGGTGGGGGGGAAGGGAATGAGCAGTTCTTC. It yields the protein CASSFLGGGEGNEQFF. The rearrangement uses TRBV28 and TRBJ2-1, with 7 bases lining up with TRBD2. The CDR3 is 16 residues long. V was pared by 3 bases and J by 7 bases, with 12 bases of the junction left unmatched. Germline lookup yields CDR1 MDHEN and CDR2 SYDVKM.

The chain is built from TRBV28 and TRBJ2-1, with 10 bases matching TRBD2. This CDR3 region has 15 residues. The V gene end was trimmed by 5 bases and the J gene end by 15 bases; junction bases not matched to a gene: 16. Germline V gives CDR1 MDHEN, CDR2 SYDVKM. CDR3 bases: TGTGCCAGCAGTAACCCAGGGGGCCTAGCGGGAGTTCTGTTCTTC. Residues: CASSNPGGLAGVLFF.

The V and J genes are TRBV28 and TRBJ1-3; D perhaps matches TRBD1 (5 bases). The CDR3 is 14 amino acids. Germline V CDR1 and CDR2: MDHEN, SYDVKM. The V gene lost 4 bases and the J gene lost 2 bases, with 9 bases spanning the gap. The CDR3 DNA follows: TGTGCCAGCAGTTCGGGGGGGGCTGGAAACACCATATATTTT. Translation: CASSSGGAGNTIYF.

The rearrangement links TRBV13 to TRBJ2-7; 7 nucleotides agree with TRBD1. Looked up from germline, CDR1 is PRHDT and CDR2 is FYEKMQ (reference sequence). This CDR3 spans 13 amino acids. V shed 8 bases and J 5 bases; nucleotides not matched to a gene: 9. CDR3 DNA: TGTGCCAGCGGCGCGACAGGGTGGCACGAGCAGTACTTC. Translated, it gives CASGATGWHEQYF.